Only one count was recorded for the clone carrying this TCR beta chain. The antigen is unknown. Trimming cost V 6 bases and J 6 bases, with 8 bases left between them. This CDR3 contains 11 residues. Germline V CDR1 and CDR2: MNHNY, SVGAGI (reference sequence). These data originate in a study of blood T cells in healthy people across ages. General study results and limits: Per million T cells, TCR beta diversity dropped roughly linearly as age increased.

It was with a sample-barcoded 5' primer and a J-beta primer mix that a second PCR of roughly 6 to 12 cycles was run. The template-switch adaptor, which had 12 random nucleotides, put a tag on each cDNA molecule. TCRdb processed the 5' RACE reads anew with MiXCR; each CDR3 protein has one entry. Of about 1,400,000 distinct CDR3 sequences in the sample, roughly 60% were seen once. The rearrangement joins TRBV6-6 to TRBJ1-1; D gene unclear. The sequencing sample was made of blood. The sequence came from a man in his late teens or twenties in good health. The CDR3 DNA is TGTGCCAGCAGCAATTTTGCTGAAGCTTTCTTT. This translates into CASSNFAEAFF.